The text below deals with one TCR beta chain. The source of the sample is a study of stem cell transplantation in POMP-related autoinflammatory disease. There are 15 residues in the CDR3. The germline V gene has CDR1 MGHRA and CDR2 YSYEKL. Trimming stripped 2 bases from V and 3 bases from J, with 13 bases between. This table comes from immunoSEQ multiplex PCR, and its TCRdb copy is limited to in-frame clones, with some not included. In the table there are tens of thousands of clones, approximately 91% of which are singletons. This sequence originates from a human patient with POMP-related autoinflammation and immune dysregulation (PRAID). Some T cells may be the graft donor's. The chain carries TRBV4-1 and TRBJ1-2; D ambiguous. The starting material was CD4+ T cells from PBMCs, obtained after stem cell transplantation. The CDR3, as DNA: TGCGCCAGCAGCCAATCGCAGGCCGAGGACTATGGCTACACCTTC. The encoded protein is CASSQSQAEDYGYTF.